This T cell receptor beta chain was recovered during a study of cytomegalovirus exposure and HLA in healthy donors. Study in general: The same platform as the roughly 630 first-cohort repertoires was used for the 120 validation repertoires, a later analysis reported. Study results and caveats: In vitro assays verified that three CMV-associated chains recognized CMV antigens specifically. In a later analysis, first-cohort TCR clusters were found to tend to co-occur in the 100 to 150 validation repertoires.

The table lists this clone with a few counts. Its antigen remains unknown. Per the germline V gene, CDR1 is SNHLY and CDR2 is FYNNEI. V lost 6 bases and J lost 5; bases outside the gene matches: 10. CDR3 size: 17 residues. The protocol was immunoSEQ multiplex PCR, while the TCRdb copy is restricted to in-frame clones and leaves out a portion. This table has about 74,000 clones, 94% appearing once. The V gene is TRBV2, the J gene TRBJ2-1, with 13 nucleotides matching TRBD2. This TCR was sampled from a woman aged 18 to 35 in good health and CMV-seropositive. Sequencing was carried out using PBMCs. CDR3 sequence reads: CASRRTSGGAGDNEQFF. CDR3 coding DNA: TGTGCCAGCAGAAGGACTAGCGGGGGAGCGGGCGACAATGAGCAGTTCTTC. The full variable domain, rest sourced from reference TRBV2 and TRBJ2-1, is EPEVTQTPSHQVTQMGQEVILRCVPISNHLYFYWYRQILGQKVEFLVSFYNNEISEKSEIFDDQFSVERPDGSNFTLKIRSTKLEDSAMYFCASRRTSGGAGDNEQFFGPGTRLTVL.